Listed here are 21 T cell receptor beta chains from one sample, sequenced in a study of human T cells and chemical hapten exposure. Described time point: healthy volunteer bleed at 2 weeks. Unfractionated whole blood was the source of the extracted total RNA. TCRdb redid the calling of the RACE reads with MiXCR, one entry per CDR3 protein. The table lists 30,000 or so distinct CDR3 sequences, 6% to 7.5% of them singletons, with around a tenth in the top ten. The sequenced sample consisted of whole blood. Receptors were obtained from a human donor in good health. Some clones in this sample may be carry-over from other donors' samples.

The J gene is TRBJ1-5, the V gene TRBV20-1; D call uncertain. Germline CDR1 reads DFQATT; CDR2 reads SNEGSKA (reference sequence). This CDR3 is 14 amino acids long. Deletions cut 3 bases from V and 4 bases from J, with 13 bases between. Here the CDR3 reads CSARAAEGNQPQHF. In DNA form, the CDR3 reads TGCAGTGCTAGGGCGGCTGAAGGGAATCAGCCCCAGCATTTT.

This clonotype was observed a few times. The gene calls are TRBV10-3 and TRBJ1-3; D possibly corresponds to TRBD1 (6 bases). Germline V gene data show CDR1 as ENHRY and CDR2 as SYGVKD. Trimming removed 10 bases at V and 4 bases at J, with 11 bases between. The CDR3 sequence is 12 residues long. In DNA, the CDR3 is TGTGCCACGCAGGGGAACGGAAACACCATATATTTT. Its protein is CATQGNGNTIYF.

At least ten counts were recorded for this clonotype. This chain connects TRBV12-3 or TRBV12-4 to TRBJ2-5, with D possibly called TRBD1 or TRBD2 (5 bases each). CDR3 length: 13 amino acids. Trimming removed 5 bases at V and 1 base at J, with 8 bases between. CDR3 residues: CASSTGTQETQYF. CDR3 bases: TGTGCCAGCAGTACCGGGACCCAAGAGACCCAGTACTTC.

This clonotype was seen repeatedly, ten times or more. This chain uses TRBV3-2 with TRBJ2-3. TRBV3-2 is a recognized pseudogene. The length of the CDR3 is 15 residues. The CDR3 DNA is TGTGCCAGCAGCCAAGTAGTGCTTAGCACAGATACGCAGTATTTT. Amino acid sequence: CASSQVVLSTDTQYF.

As concerns this clonotype: A much larger clone differs from this one at a single base, so this may be a read error. The genes are TRBV7-2 and TRBJ2-1; D is possibly TRBD2 (6 bases). Germline values: CDR1 SGHTA, CDR2 FQGNSA. This CDR3 contains 16 residues. V lost 4 bases and J lost 4, with 17 bases in between. In DNA, the CDR3 is TGTGCCAGCAGCTCCCAGCGGCGGGGCACGTACAATGAGCAGTTCTTC. This gives the protein CASSSQRRGTYNEQFF.

This clonotype has at least ten counts. The rearrangement uses TRBV27 and TRBJ2-3; TRBD2 aligns across 10 bases. Germline assignment: CDR1 MNHEY and CDR2 SMNVEV (reference sequence). V dropped 2 bases and J dropped 5; count of bases not matched to a gene: 4. The CDR3 runs to 15 residues. The CDR3 region has the DNA TGTGCCAGCAGTTTAACGGCTAGCGGGGGAGATACGCAGTATTTT. It specifies CASSLTASGGDTQYF.

In this sample, this clonotype turned up a few times. The gene calls are TRBV28 and TRBJ2-1; D possibly corresponds to TRBD2 (6 bases). V was pared by 6 bases and J by 1 base, with 10 bases between. The CDR3 sequence is 14 residues long. Germline assignment: CDR1 MDHEN and CDR2 SYDVKM. The CDR3 coding sequence is TGTGCCAGCAGCCGCCGGGAGTCCTACAATGAGCAGTTCTTC. Amino acid sequence: CASSRRESYNEQFF.

J is TRBJ1-4 and V is TRBV20-1, with TRBD1 identical over 8 bases. J gave up 7 bases and V 2 bases, and 3 bases lay outside the gene matches. Germline loops: CDR1 DFQATT, CDR2 SNEGSKA (reference sequence). The CDR3 loop spans 13 amino acids. In nucleotides, the CDR3 is TGCAGTGCTAGAAGGGGACAGGCTGAAAAACTGTTTTTT. It is translated as CSARRGQAEKLFF.

At least ten counts were recorded for this clonotype. The rearrangement joins TRBV20-1 to TRBJ2-1, with 9 bases aligning to TRBD1. The CDR3 extends over 18 amino acids. After removal of 6 bases from V and 0 bases from J, the junction contained 15 bases not matched to a gene. CDR1 is DFQATT and CDR2 is SNEGSKA in the germline V gene (reference sequence). The DNA of the CDR3 is TGCAGTGCCCTCCTGCCCGGGACAGGGTTCAGCTCCTACAATGAGCAGTTCTTC. Translated: CSALLPGTGFSSYNEQFF.

This clonotype turned up a few times. V gene TRBV5-4 combines with J gene TRBJ1-2; D not certain. The V end was cut by 4 bases, the J end by 4 bases, with 17 bases between. The germline gives CDR1 SGHNT, CDR2 YYREEE (reference sequence). This CDR3 contains 15 residues. The CDR3 protein is CASSGVEQSTYGYTF. The CDR3 bases are TGTGCCAGCAGCGGAGTGGAGCAGTCCACCTATGGCTACACCTTC.

The V gene is TRBV5-1, the J gene TRBJ1-2, with D unclear. Germline V gene lookup returns CDR1 SGHRS and CDR2 YFSETQ. The CDR3 has 15 residues. Trimming left V 2 bases short and J 0 bases short, with 11 bases between. CDR3 residues: CASSFLAEANYGYTF. The CDR3 DNA reads TGCGCCAGCAGCTTTTTGGCAGAAGCTAACTATGGCTACACCTTC.

This clonotype was counted at least ten times. The chain has TRBV12-5 and TRBJ2-3, with 14 bases lining up with TRBD2. Germline lookup yields CDR1 LGHNT and CDR2 FRNRAP. CDR3 length: 17 amino acids. V dropped 5 bases and J dropped 2; count of bases not matched to a gene: 6. This CDR3 reads CASGIGLAGGYTDTQYF. For the CDR3, the DNA is TGTGCTAGTGGTATAGGACTAGCGGGGGGATACACAGATACGCAGTATTTT.

Many counts were recorded for this clonotype. The chain employs TRBV6-2 or TRBV6-3 and TRBJ2-3, with D maybe TRBD1 (5 bases). CDR3 length: 17 residues. Trimming stripped 5 bases from V and 4 bases from J, with 22 bases between. Looked up from germline, CDR1 is MNHEY and CDR2 is SVGEGT. The CDR3 region has the DNA TGTGCCAGCAGTCGCATCCCGACAGCCAGGTCGTCAGATACGCAGTATTTT. Its translation: CASSRIPTARSSDTQYF.

This clonotype was counted at least ten times. The V call is TRBV28, the J call TRBJ2-3; maybe TRBD2 (5 bases). Trimming removed 5 bases from V and 4 bases from J, with 10 bases in between. There are 13 residues in the CDR3. The germline gives CDR1 MDHEN, CDR2 SYDVKM. The CDR3 here is CASSREAADTQYF. The CDR3 bases are TGTGCCAGCAGTCGGGAAGCAGCAGATACGCAGTATTTT. The variable domain in full, with the rest retrieved from reference TRBV28 and TRBJ2-3, is DVKVTQSSRYLVKRTGEKVFLECVQDMDHENMFWYRQDPGLGLRLIYFSYDVKMKEKGDIPEGYSVSREKKERFSLILESASTNQTSMYLCASSREAADTQYFGPGTRLTVL.

The table lists this clonotype with many counts. The chain uses TRBV3-1 and TRBJ2-7, with TRBD2 matching 9 bases. V lost 0 bases to trimming and J lost 2 bases; unmatched junction nucleotides: 5. The CDR3 sequence is 16 residues long. Germline V gene data show CDR1 as LGHDT and CDR2 as YNNKEL (reference sequence). Here the CDR3 DNA reads TGTGCCAGCAGCCAAGAAGACGGCGGGGGGGCCTACGAGCAGTACTTC. Residues: CASSQEDGGGAYEQYF.

The sample holds a few counts of this clonotype. The rearrangement joins TRBV4-3 to TRBJ2-3, with 8 positions matching TRBD2. Germline CDR1 is LGHNA and CDR2 is YSLEER. Trimming removed 6 bases from V and 3 bases from J; junction bases left unmatched: 8. The CDR3 runs to 15 residues. The CDR3 reads CASRPGGSGTDTQYF. The CDR3 region has the DNA TGCGCCAGCAGACCGGGGGGGTCAGGAACAGATACGCAGTATTTT.

The chain couples TRBV30 to TRBJ2-2; 11 bases fit TRBD2. Germline V gene lookup returns CDR1 GTSNPN and CDR2 SVGIG (reference sequence). This CDR3 has 18 amino acids. Unmatched junction bases numbered 12, after V lost 5 bases and J lost 1 base. CDR3: CAWQQLAGGPLNTGELFF. In nucleotides, the CDR3 is TGTGCCTGGCAGCAGCTAGCGGGGGGTCCCCTGAACACCGGGGAGCTGTTTTTT.

This sequence joins TRBV5-1 and TRBJ1-1; D remains unclear. Trimming left V 4 bases short and J 1 base short, with 5 bases between. From germline, CDR1 is SGHRS and CDR2 YFSETQ. The CDR3 spans 12 residues. The CDR3 loop is CASSAENTEAFF. The CDR3, as DNA: TGCGCCAGCAGCGCAGAGAACACTGAAGCTTTCTTT. Full variable domain (rest looked up from reference TRBV5-1 and TRBJ1-1): KAGVTQTPRYLIKTRGQQVTLSCSPISGHRSVSWYQQTPGQGLQFLFEYFSETQRNKGNFPGRFSGRQFSNSRSEMNVSTLELGDSALYLCASSAENTEAFFGQGTRLTVV.

The chain combines TRBV7-8 with TRBJ2-3; 8 bases are shared with TRBD2. J was trimmed by 2 bases and V by 6 bases; bases with no gene match: 13. Germline loops: CDR1 SGHVS, CDR2 FQNEAQ. This CDR3 contains 17 residues. Written as DNA, the CDR3 is TGTGCCAGCAGGAATACGATGGGACTAGGGGTCACAGATACGCAGTATTTT. As protein: CASRNTMGLGVTDTQYF. The full variable domain, in which reference TRBV7-8 and TRBJ2-3 provide the parts outside the CDR3, is GAGVSQSPRYKVAKRGQDVALRCDPISGHVSLFWYQQALGQGPEFLTYFQNEAQLDKSGLPSDRFFAERPEGSVSTLKIQRTQQEDSAVYLCASRNTMGLGVTDTQYFGPGTRLTVL.

In this sample, this clonotype turned up a few times. The V and J genes are TRBV6-6 and TRBJ2-5, with D unresolved. Per germline, CDR1 MNHNY and CDR2 SVGAGI (reference sequence). This CDR3 contains 14 residues. The V and J ends lost 0 bases and 2 bases respectively, with 7 bases between them. CDR3 nucleotides: TGTGCCAGCAGTTACTCGGCAGTGCAAGAGACCCAGTACTTC. Translated, it gives CASSYSAVQETQYF.

In regard to this clonotype: This clone may be a read error of a much larger clone one base away. The chain carries TRBV27 and TRBJ2-3, with unresolved D. Trimming left V 6 bases short and J 2 bases short, with 15 bases between. This CDR3 has 15 amino acids. Germline CDR1 reads MNHEY; CDR2 reads SMNVEV (reference sequence). The CDR3 spells CASSFLLPHTDTQYF. For the CDR3, the DNA is TGTGCCAGCAGCTTCCTCCTCCCACACACAGATACGCAGTATTTT.